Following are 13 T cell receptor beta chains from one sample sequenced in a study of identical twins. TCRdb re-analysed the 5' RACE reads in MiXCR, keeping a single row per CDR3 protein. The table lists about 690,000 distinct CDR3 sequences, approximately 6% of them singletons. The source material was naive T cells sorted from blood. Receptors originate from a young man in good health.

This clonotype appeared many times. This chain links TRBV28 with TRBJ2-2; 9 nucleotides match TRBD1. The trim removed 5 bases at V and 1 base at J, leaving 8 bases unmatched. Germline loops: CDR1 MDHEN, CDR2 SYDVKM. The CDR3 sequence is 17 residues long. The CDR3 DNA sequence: TGTGCCAGCAGTCCATCATGGGGACAGGGGAACACCGGGGAGCTGTTTTTT. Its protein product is CASSPSWGQGNTGELFF.

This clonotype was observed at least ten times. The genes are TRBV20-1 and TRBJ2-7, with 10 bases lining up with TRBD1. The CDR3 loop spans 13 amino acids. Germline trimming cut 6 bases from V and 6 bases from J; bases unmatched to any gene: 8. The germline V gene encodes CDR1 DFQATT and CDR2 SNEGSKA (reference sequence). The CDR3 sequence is CSAPAGTGAEQYF. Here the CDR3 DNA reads TGCAGTGCACCAGCTGGGACAGGGGCCGAGCAGTACTTC.

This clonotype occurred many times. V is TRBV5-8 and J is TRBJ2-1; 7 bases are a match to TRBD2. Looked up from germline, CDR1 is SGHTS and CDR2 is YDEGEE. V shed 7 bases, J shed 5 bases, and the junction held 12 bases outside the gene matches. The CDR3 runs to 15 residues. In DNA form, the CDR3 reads TGTGCCAGCTCTTCGGGCGGGAGATCCCACAATGAGCAGTTCTTC. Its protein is CASSSGGRSHNEQFF.

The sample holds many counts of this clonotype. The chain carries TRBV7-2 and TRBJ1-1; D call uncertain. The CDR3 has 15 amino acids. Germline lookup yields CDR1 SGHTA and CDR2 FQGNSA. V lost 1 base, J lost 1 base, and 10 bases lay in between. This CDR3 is CASSLGGRPNTEAFF. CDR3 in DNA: TGTGCCAGCAGCTTAGGAGGGAGACCGAACACTGAAGCTTTCTTT.

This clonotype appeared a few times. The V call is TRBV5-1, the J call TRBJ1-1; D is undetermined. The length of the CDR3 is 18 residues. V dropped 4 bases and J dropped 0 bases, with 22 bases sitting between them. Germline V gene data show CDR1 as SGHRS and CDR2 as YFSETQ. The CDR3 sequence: CASSPRPPGRVMNTEAFF. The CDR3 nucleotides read TGCGCCAGCAGCCCTCGCCCCCCAGGACGCGTAATGAACACTGAAGCTTTCTTT.

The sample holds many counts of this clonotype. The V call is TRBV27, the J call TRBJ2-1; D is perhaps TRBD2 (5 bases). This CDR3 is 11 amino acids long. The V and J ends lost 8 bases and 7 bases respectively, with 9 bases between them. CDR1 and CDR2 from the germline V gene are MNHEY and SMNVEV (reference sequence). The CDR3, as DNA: TGTGCCAGCGCGGGTTGGAATGAGCAGTTCTTC. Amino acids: CASAGWNEQFF.

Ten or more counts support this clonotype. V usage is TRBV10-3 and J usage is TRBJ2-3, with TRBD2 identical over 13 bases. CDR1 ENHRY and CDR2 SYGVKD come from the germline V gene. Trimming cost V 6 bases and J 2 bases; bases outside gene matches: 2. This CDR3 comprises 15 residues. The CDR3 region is CAIRGLAGDTDTQYF. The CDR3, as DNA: TGTGCCATCAGAGGACTAGCGGGAGACACAGATACGCAGTATTTT.

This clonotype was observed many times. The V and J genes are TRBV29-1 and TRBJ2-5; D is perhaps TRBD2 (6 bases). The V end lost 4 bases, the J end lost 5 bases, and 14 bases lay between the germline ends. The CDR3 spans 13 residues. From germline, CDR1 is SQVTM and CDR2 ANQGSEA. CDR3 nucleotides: TGCAGCGTTGTGCGGGGACTTGCGGAGACCCAGTACTTC. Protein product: CSVVRGLAETQYF.

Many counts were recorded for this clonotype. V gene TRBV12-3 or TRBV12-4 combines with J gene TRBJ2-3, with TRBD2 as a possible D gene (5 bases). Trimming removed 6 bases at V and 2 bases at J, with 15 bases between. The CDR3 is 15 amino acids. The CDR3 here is CASRFRRATTDTQYF. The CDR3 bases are TGTGCCAGCAGGTTTAGGCGGGCAACCACAGATACGCAGTATTTT.

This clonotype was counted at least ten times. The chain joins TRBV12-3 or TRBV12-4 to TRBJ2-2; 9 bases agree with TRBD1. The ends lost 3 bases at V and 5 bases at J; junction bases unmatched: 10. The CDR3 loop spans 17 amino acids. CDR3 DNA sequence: TGTGCCAGCAGTTTCGCAACGGGACAGGGTGGTACCGGGGAGCTGTTTTTT. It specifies CASSFATGQGGTGELFF.

CDR3 coding DNA: TGTGCCAGCAGTTTTGGCCGGGGGACTAGCGGGAGATATGAGCAGTTCTTC. The encoded protein is CASSFGRGTSGRYEQFF. The rearrangement joins TRBV12-3 or TRBV12-4 to TRBJ2-1; 14 positions agree with TRBD2. This CDR3 comprises 17 residues. Germline trimming cut 3 bases from V and 8 bases from J; bases unmatched to any gene: 9.

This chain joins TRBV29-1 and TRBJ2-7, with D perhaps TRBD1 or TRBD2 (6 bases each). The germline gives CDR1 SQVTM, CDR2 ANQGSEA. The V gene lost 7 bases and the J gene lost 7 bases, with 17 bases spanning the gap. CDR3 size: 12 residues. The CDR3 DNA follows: TGCAGCGCGGACGGGGGCCTTGGGGAGCAGTACTTC. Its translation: CSADGGLGEQYF.

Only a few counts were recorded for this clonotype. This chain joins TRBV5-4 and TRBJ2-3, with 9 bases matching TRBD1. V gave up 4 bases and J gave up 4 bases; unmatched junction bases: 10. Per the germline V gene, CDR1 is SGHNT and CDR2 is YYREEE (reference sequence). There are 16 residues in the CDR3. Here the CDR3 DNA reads TGTGCCAGCAGCCCGTCGGGACAGGGAGGGCCAGATACGCAGTATTTT. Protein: CASSPSGQGGPDTQYF.